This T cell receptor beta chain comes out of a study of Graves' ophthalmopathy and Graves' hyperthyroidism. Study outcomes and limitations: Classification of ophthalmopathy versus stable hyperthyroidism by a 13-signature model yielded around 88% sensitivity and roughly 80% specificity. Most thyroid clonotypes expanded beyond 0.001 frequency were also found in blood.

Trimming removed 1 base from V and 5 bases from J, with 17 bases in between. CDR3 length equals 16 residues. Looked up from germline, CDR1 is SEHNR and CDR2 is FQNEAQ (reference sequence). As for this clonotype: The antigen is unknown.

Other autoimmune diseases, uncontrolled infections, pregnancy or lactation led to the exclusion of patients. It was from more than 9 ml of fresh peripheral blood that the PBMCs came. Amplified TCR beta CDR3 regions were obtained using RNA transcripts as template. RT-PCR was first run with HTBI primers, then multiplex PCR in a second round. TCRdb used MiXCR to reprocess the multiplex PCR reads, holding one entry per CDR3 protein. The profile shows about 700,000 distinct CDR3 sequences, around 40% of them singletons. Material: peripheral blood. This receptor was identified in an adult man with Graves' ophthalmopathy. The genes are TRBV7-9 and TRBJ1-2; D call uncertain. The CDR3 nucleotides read TGTGCCAGCAGCTTAGAACCTGTGCAGGCAATATATGGCTACACCTTC. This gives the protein CASSLEPVQAIYGYTF.